This T cell receptor (beta chain) came from a study of cytomegalovirus exposure and HLA in healthy donors. Study-wide results and limits: Researchers catalogued 164 TCR beta chains as cytomegalovirus-associated. In vitro assays verified that a few CMV-associated chains recognized CMV antigens specifically.

The length of the CDR3 is 13 residues. Trimming stripped 0 bases from V and 4 bases from J, with 7 bases between. CDR1 SGHRS and CDR2 YFSETQ come from the germline V gene. Worth noting for this clone: The antigen remains undetermined.

Data came from immunoSEQ multiplex PCR; TCRdb stores just in-frame clones and leaves some out. Of around 98,000 clones listed, around 88% are singletons. Sequenced sample: PBMCs. The TCR originated in a woman aged 25 to 45 in good health and CMV-seronegative. V usage is TRBV5-1 and J usage is TRBJ1-2, with unresolved D. In nucleotides, the CDR3 is TGCGCCAGCAGCTTGGCCTATAGCTATGGCTACACCTTC. Translating it yields CASSLAYSYGYTF.